This TCR beta chain comes out of a study of OX40 agonist ivuxolimab in advanced cancers. V lost 7 bases and J lost 5, with 24 bases in between. CDR1 and CDR2 from the germline V gene are LNHDA and SQIVND (reference sequence). This CDR3 region has 18 residues. Turning to this clone: The antigen remains unidentified.

Study-level findings and limits: Among the least clonally expanded were partial responders at 0.1-3.0 mg/kg.

This table comes from immunoSEQ multiplex PCR, and its TCRdb copy is limited to in-frame clones, with some not included. The sample has more than 50,000 clones, about 85% seen once. The sequence was collected from an adult with an advanced solid tumor such as melanoma, head and neck, liver or kidney cancer. The J gene is TRBJ1-6, the V gene TRBV19; possible D gene TRBD1, 5 bases. The sequencing here drew on CD4+ or CD8+ T cells sorted from blood, taken in a trial of the OX40 agonist ivuxolimab. The DNA for the CDR3 is TGTGCCAGTAAGACGGCAGGGTATAATCAGCCGAATAATTCACCCCTCCACTTT. Translating it yields CASKTAGYNQPNNSPLHF.